The 24 T cell receptor beta chains listed next were all sequenced from one sample in a study of CD8+ T cells in alopecia areata. Isolated RNA was reverse transcribed into cDNA used as the sequencing template. Data came from immunoSEQ multiplex PCR; TCRdb stores just in-frame clones and leaves some out. The table includes roughly 65,000 clones, roughly half detected once. Sequencing was performed on CD8+ T cells sorted from blood, taken at week 0. These receptors were taken from a human donor with alopecia areata.

This rearrangement joins TRBV11-2 to TRBJ2-5, with D unresolved. The V end lost 5 bases, the J end lost 5 bases, and 21 bases lay between the germline ends. CDR3 length: 16 residues. Germline assignment: CDR1 SGHAT and CDR2 FQNNGV. The CDR3 spells CASSLSWTIGSETQYF. As DNA, the CDR3 is TGTGCCAGCAGCCTCAGTTGGACCATCGGGTCGGAGACCCAGTACTTC. Full variable domain (missing parts from reference TRBV11-2 and TRBJ2-5): EAGVAQSPRYKIIEKRQSVAFWCNPISGHATLYWYQQILGQGPKLLIQFQNNGVVDDSQLPKDRFSAERLKGVDSTLKIQPAKLEDSAVYLCASSLSWTIGSETQYFGPGTRLLVL.

The sample holds a few counts of this clone. The chain employs TRBV29-1 and TRBJ2-7, with D hard to call. CDR1 and CDR2 (germline): SQVTM, ANQGSEA. CDR3 length: 15 amino acids. V shed 1 base and J shed 2 bases, with 15 bases lying between them. CDR3 sequence: CSVEVGLSLPYEQYF. Here the CDR3 DNA reads TGCAGCGTTGAAGTTGGGTTGTCCTTACCCTACGAGCAGTACTTC.

This chain uses TRBV6-6 with TRBJ2-7, with unresolved D. Germline CDR1 and CDR2: MNHNY and SVGAGI (reference sequence). V was pared by 6 bases and J by 3 bases, with 12 bases between. There are 13 residues in the CDR3. CDR3 residues: CASSSDPVYEQYF. Written as DNA, the CDR3 is TGTGCCAGCAGCTCTGACCCGGTCTACGAGCAGTACTTC.

The rearrangement links TRBV13 to TRBJ1-2, with D uncertain. The CDR3 extends over 13 amino acids. Germline CDR1 reads PRHDT; CDR2 reads FYEKMQ (reference sequence). V dropped 5 bases and J dropped 8 bases, with 15 bases sitting between them. The CDR3 sequence is CASSLETQRGYTF. Here the CDR3 DNA reads TGTGCCAGCAGCCTGGAGACTCAACGGGGCTACACCTTC.

Only one count was recorded for this clone. The CDR3 sequence: CSVEDLGRGRSVGETQYF. CDR3 in DNA: TGCAGCGTTGAAGATCTAGGCAGGGGACGATCAGTAGGAGAGACCCAGTACTTC. The V call is TRBV29-1, the J call TRBJ2-5, with D perhaps matching TRBD1 (6 bases). CDR1 is SQVTM, CDR2 ANQGSEA, per germline. Trimming took off 0 bases at V and 4 bases at J, with 24 bases between the two ends. The CDR3 has 18 residues.

The chain joins TRBV2 to TRBJ2-1; weak D call: TRBD2 (6 bases). Germline assignment: CDR1 SNHLY and CDR2 FYNNEI. V dropped 7 bases and J dropped 5 bases, with 12 bases sitting between them. There are 13 residues in the CDR3. The CDR3: CASNSGPNNEQFF. The CDR3 DNA sequence: TGTGCCAGCAACAGCGGGCCCAACAATGAGCAGTTCTTC.

The chain carries TRBV27 and TRBJ2-3; D gene ambiguous. The CDR3 is made up of 17 amino acids. Looked up from germline, CDR1 is MNHEY and CDR2 is SMNVEV (reference sequence). V lost 0 bases, J lost 4 bases, and 17 bases lay in between. This CDR3 is CASSLSAPGSTADTQYF. For the CDR3, the DNA is TGTGCCAGCAGTTTATCGGCTCCGGGCTCCACTGCAGATACGCAGTATTTT.

This clone was counted a few times. The V and J genes are TRBV29-1 and TRBJ2-1, with 9 bases lining up with TRBD1. Germline V gene lookup returns CDR1 SQVTM and CDR2 ANQGSEA. V was clipped by 8 bases and J by 2 bases; unmatched bases: 10. CDR3 size: 15 residues. CDR3 in DNA: TGCAGCCTATCGACCCGGGACAGGGCCTACAATGAGCAGTTCTTC. Translation gives CSLSTRDRAYNEQFF.

This clone was detected only a few times. The rearrangement uses TRBV29-1 and TRBJ2-7, with 10 nucleotides matching TRBD1. Germline V gene lookup returns CDR1 SQVTM and CDR2 ANQGSEA. The CDR3 is 16 amino acids. The ends lost 4 bases at V and 4 bases at J; junction bases unmatched: 13. This chain's CDR3 is CSVGLGYPGQGYEQYF. CDR3 coding DNA: TGCAGCGTTGGATTAGGGTACCCGGGACAGGGGTACGAGCAGTACTTC.

The chain joins TRBV29-1 to TRBJ1-2; no clear D gene. Germline CDR1 reads SQVTM; CDR2 reads ANQGSEA. The CDR3 contains 13 residues. Deletions cut 0 bases from V and 6 bases from J, with 11 bases between. In nucleotides, the CDR3 is TGCAGCGTTGAAGAGGCAGTCCCGGATGGCTACACCTTC. This encodes CSVEEAVPDGYTF.

This clone was observed a few times. V gene TRBV27 combines with J gene TRBJ2-7; the D gene is possibly TRBD1 (6 bases). The CDR3 contains 13 residues. With 4 bases removed from V and 6 bases from J, the gap between germline ends came to 13 bases. From germline, CDR1 is MNHEY and CDR2 SMNVEV (reference sequence). CDR3 sequence (DNA): TGTGCCAGCAGTTCCGGGACACCGACCGAGCAGTACTTC. Translating it yields CASSSGTPTEQYF.

J is TRBJ2-7 and V is TRBV9; 8 bases line up with TRBD1. This CDR3 has 14 amino acids. From germline, CDR1 is SGDLS and CDR2 YYNGEE. J lost 6 bases, V lost 4 bases, and 9 bases had no gene match. The CDR3 nucleotides read TGTGCCAGCAGCACCCCAGGGACAGGCGGCGAGCAGTACTTC. Encoded protein: CASSTPGTGGEQYF.

The rearrangement uses TRBV29-1 and TRBJ1-1; weak D call: TRBD1 (5 bases). Looked up from germline, CDR1 is SQVTM and CDR2 is ANQGSEA. The CDR3 is 14 residues long. V lost 3 bases and J lost 1, with 12 bases in between. The CDR3 region has the DNA TGCAGCGTTGACCTGACAGCTACGAACACTGAAGCTTTCTTT. This sequence encodes CSVDLTATNTEAFF.

This chain uses TRBV6-6 with TRBJ1-3; 7 bases align to TRBD1. The CDR3 extends over 14 amino acids. Germline trimming cut 7 bases from V and 0 bases from J; bases unmatched to any gene: 3. Germline CDR1 and CDR2: MNHNY and SVGAGI (reference sequence). The CDR3 loop is CASTGTDSGNTIYF. CDR3 DNA: TGTGCCAGCACAGGGACAGACTCTGGAAACACCATATATTTT.

V gene TRBV6-5 combines with J gene TRBJ2-5; 8 bases match TRBD2. V lost 4 bases and J lost 4; bases outside the gene matches: 11. The CDR3 is 16 residues long. Germline CDR1 MNHEY, CDR2 SVGAGI. CDR3 in DNA: TGTGCCAGCAGTTTATCTTTCGCGGGAGGCAGAGAGACCCAGTACTTC. Translating gives CASSLSFAGGRETQYF.

The gene calls are TRBV27 and TRBJ1-1; D ambiguous. CDR3 size: 13 residues. The germline V gene has CDR1 MNHEY and CDR2 SMNVEV (reference sequence). V lost 4 bases, J lost 5 bases, and 11 bases lay in between. The CDR3 DNA follows: TGTGCCAGCAGTTCCGGGTCGTGGACTGAAGCTTTCTTT. Encoded protein: CASSSGSWTEAFF.

The V gene is TRBV7-2, the J gene TRBJ2-3; 8 bases agree with TRBD2. Germline loops: CDR1 SGHTA, CDR2 FQGNSA. The V and J ends lost 3 bases and 2 bases, in that order; junction bases with no gene match: 4. CDR3 length: 15 amino acids. DNA of the CDR3: TGTGCCAGCAGCTTCGGGACTAGAATCACAGATACGCAGTATTTT. It codes for CASSFGTRITDTQYF.

The gene calls are TRBV13 and TRBJ2-6, with D possibly being TRBD1 or TRBD2 (5 bases each). The CDR3 has 17 amino acids. The V and J ends lost 7 bases and 0 bases respectively, with 16 bases between them. The germline gives CDR1 PRHDT, CDR2 FYEKMQ (reference sequence). In DNA form, the CDR3 reads TGTGCCAGCACCCTAGCCAGGGTCCACTCTGGGGCCAACGTCCTGACTTTC. As protein: CASTLARVHSGANVLTF.

There are a few counts of this clone. The chain couples TRBV4-3 to TRBJ2-1, with D perhaps TRBD1 or TRBD2 (5 bases each). The V end lost 1 base, the J end lost 2 bases, and 12 bases lay between the germline ends. The CDR3 contains 16 residues. Looked up from germline, CDR1 is LGHNA and CDR2 is YSLEER. The CDR3 DNA follows: TGCGCCAGCAGCCAAGGTTGGGGACCCACCTACAATGAGCAGTTCTTC. Residues: CASSQGWGPTYNEQFF.

The CDR3: CASPGTGADTQYF. In DNA, the CDR3 is TGTGCCAGCCCGGGGACGGGAGCAGATACGCAGTATTTT. J is TRBJ2-3 and V is TRBV2, with D possibly being TRBD2 (6 bases). The CDR3 totals 13 residues. Germline loops: CDR1 SNHLY, CDR2 FYNNEI. Between the trimmed V and J ends, which lost 8 bases and 4 bases, there was a span of 13 bases.

The DNA for the CDR3 is TGTGCCAGCAGCGTAGATAACCGCCAGGGCTACACCTTC. It translates to CASSVDNRQGYTF. The chain uses TRBV9 and TRBJ1-2, with D uncertain. V was trimmed by 0 bases and J by 8 bases, leaving 11 bases between them. The CDR3 has 13 residues. From germline, CDR1 is SGDLS and CDR2 YYNGEE. Based on the CDR3 plus reference TRBV9 and TRBJ1-2, the full variable domain is DSGVTQTPKHLITATGQRVTLRCSPRSGDLSVYWYQQSLDQGLQFLIQYYNGEERAKGNILERFSAQQFPDLHSELNLSSLELGDSALYFCASSVDNRQGYTFGSGTRLTVV.

This clone was found a few times. V and J are TRBV7-7 and TRBJ2-7; 10 nucleotides line up with TRBD1. Germline CDR1 SSHAT, CDR2 FNYEAQ (reference sequence). V was clipped by 5 bases and J by 3 bases; unmatched bases: 7. This CDR3 is built from 15 residues. In DNA, the CDR3 is TGTGCCAGCAGCCAACCGGGACAGGGGATCTACGAGCAGTACTTC. Protein product: CASSQPGQGIYEQYF.

The CDR3 protein is CASSRQGYYEQYF. CDR3 coding DNA: TGTGCCAGCAGCCGACAGGGTTATTACGAGCAGTACTTC. The chain recombines TRBV11-2 with TRBJ2-7; TRBD1 agrees at 7 bases. Per germline, CDR1 SGHAT and CDR2 FQNNGV. J was trimmed by 4 bases and V by 5 bases; bases with no gene match: 5. This CDR3 is built from 13 residues.

This clone has only a few counts. The chain combines TRBV19 with TRBJ2-1, with a possible D match to TRBD2 (5 bases). Germline V gene data show CDR1 as LNHDA and CDR2 as SQIVND (reference sequence). The CDR3 runs to 15 residues. V dropped 3 bases and J dropped 4 bases, with 13 bases sitting between them. CDR3 residues: CASSISSGVYNEQFF. The CDR3 DNA reads as TGTGCCAGTAGTATCTCGTCCGGGGTTTACAATGAGCAGTTCTTC.